These 22 T cell receptor beta chains were all obtained from the same sample, sequenced in a study of CD8+CD57+ T cells in acquired aplastic anemia. Selection for sequencing was limited to patients who had shown CD8+CD57+ cell expansion by flow cytometry. Profiling of TCR beta VDJ combinations and CDR3 sequences used genomic DNA as template. In TCRdb, the reads were re-called with MiXCR into one record per CDR3 protein. The sample lists under 200,000 distinct CDR3 sequences, 48% occurring once. Sequenced: sorted CD4+, CD8+, or CD8+CD57+ T cells (not recorded which) from PBMCs. These TCRs come from a human donor with aplastic anemia.

The chain joins TRBV10-3 to TRBJ1-1; D is undetermined. Trimming left V 3 bases short and J 3 bases short, with 14 bases between. The length of the CDR3 is 15 residues. Germline CDR1 is ENHRY and CDR2 is SYGVKD. Written as DNA, the CDR3 is TGTGCCATCAGTGATATCGACTACCAGGACACTGAAGCTTTCTTT. This gives the protein CAISDIDYQDTEAFF.

This chain joins TRBV7-3 and TRBJ2-5; either TRBD1 or TRBD2 may fit D (5 bases each). V gave up 5 bases and J gave up 4 bases, with 11 bases separating them. The CDR3 contains 13 residues. CDR1 is SGHTA and CDR2 is FQGTGA in the germline V gene. In DNA form, the CDR3 reads TGTGCCAGCAGCCCCCCTGGGGGAGAGACCCAGTACTTC. Translated: CASSPPGGETQYF. The whole variable domain, remainder taken from reference TRBV7-3 and TRBJ2-5, is GAGVSQTPSNKVTEKGKYVELRCDPISGHTALYWYRQSLGQGPEFLIYFQGTGAADDSGLPNDRFFAVRPEGSVSTLKIQRTERGDSAVYLCASSPPGGETQYFGPGTRLLVL.

This clonotype was detected many times. This chain links TRBV9 with TRBJ1-3; possible D gene TRBD1, 5 bases. V lost 3 bases, J lost 4 bases, and 14 bases lay in between. Germline values: CDR1 SGDLS, CDR2 YYNGEE. There are 15 residues in the CDR3. As DNA, the CDR3 is TGTGCCAGCAGCGGCGGGGCCACTGGGGGAAACACCATATATTTT. Residues: CASSGGATGGNTIYF.

The sample holds one count of this clonotype. V usage is TRBV9 and J usage is TRBJ2-5; TRBD2 matches 9 bases. This CDR3 region has 16 residues. With V trimmed by 0 bases and J by 2 bases, 5 bases remained unmatched. Germline values: CDR1 SGDLS, CDR2 YYNGEE. In DNA form, the CDR3 reads TGTGCCAGCAGCGTAGCTGCTAGCGGGACTCAAGAGACCCAGTACTTC. Protein sequence: CASSVAASGTQETQYF.

The genes are TRBV24-1 and TRBJ2-1; 14 bases line up with TRBD2. The CDR3 contains 15 residues. V was clipped by 2 bases and J by 12 bases; unmatched bases: 5. CDR1 is KGHDR and CDR2 is SFDVKD in the germline V gene. CDR3 sequence (DNA): TGTGCCACCAGTGATTCCCGGACTAGCGGGAGGTGGCAGTTCTTC. It codes for CATSDSRTSGRWQFF.

This clonotype was seen many times. The CDR3 sequence: CSARDLREPSYEQYF. DNA of the CDR3: TGCAGTGCTAGAGATCTGCGGGAGCCTTCCTACGAGCAGTACTTC. This chain connects TRBV20-1 to TRBJ2-7, with 7 bases that match TRBD2. The CDR3 extends over 15 amino acids. CDR1 and CDR2 (germline): DFQATT, SNEGSKA (reference sequence). The ends lost 0 bases at V and 1 base at J; junction bases unmatched: 6.

The chain recombines TRBV5-1 with TRBJ2-1; D call uncertain. This CDR3 has 13 amino acids. Germline V gene lookup returns CDR1 SGHRS and CDR2 YFSETQ. V was cut by 1 base and J by 9 bases, with 11 bases left in between. The CDR3 region is CASSLPRWGEQFF. CDR3 nucleotides: TGCGCCAGCAGCTTGCCGAGATGGGGTGAGCAGTTCTTC.

This sequence joins TRBV27 and TRBJ1-5; D not resolved. This CDR3 region has 13 residues. V was shortened by 6 bases and J by 0 bases, with 6 bases between the two germline ends. CDR1 and CDR2 (germline): MNHEY, SMNVEV (reference sequence). The CDR3 is CASSYYSNQPQHF. DNA of the CDR3: TGTGCCAGCAGCTATTATAGCAATCAGCCCCAGCATTTT.

This chain connects TRBV20-1 to TRBJ2-7, with 8 bases aligning to TRBD1. The germline gives CDR1 DFQATT, CDR2 SNEGSKA (reference sequence). The CDR3 is made up of 14 amino acids. Trimming removed 3 bases from V and 2 bases from J; junction bases left unmatched: 6. The CDR3 sequence: CSASRTGIAYEQYF. The CDR3 DNA sequence: TGCAGTGCTAGTAGGACAGGGATTGCCTACGAGCAGTACTTC.

This clonotype has only one observation. The rearrangement joins TRBV7-2 to TRBJ2-7; D uncertain. V shed 2 bases and J shed 2 bases, with 7 bases lying between them. The CDR3 length is 13 residues. Germline loops: CDR1 SGHTA, CDR2 FQGNSA. The CDR3 DNA reads TGTGCCAGCAGCTTATACACCGCCTACGAGCAGTACTTC. It codes for CASSLYTAYEQYF. The whole variable domain, filled in from reference TRBV7-2 and TRBJ2-7, reads GAGVSQSPSNKVTEKGKDVELRCDPISGHTALYWYRQSLGQGLEFLIYFQGNSAPDKSGLPSDRFSAERTGGSVSTLTIQRTQQEDSAVYLCASSLYTAYEQYFGPGTRLTVT.

This clonotype was counted ten times or more. This sequence joins TRBV7-9 and TRBJ2-7; TRBD1 matches at 9 bases. The V gene end was trimmed by 4 bases and the J gene end by 7 bases; junction bases not matched to a gene: 17. Germline values: CDR1 SEHNR, CDR2 FQNEAQ (reference sequence). The CDR3 is 17 residues long. CDR3 amino acids: CASSSEETDRGGREQYF. The CDR3, as DNA: TGTGCCAGCAGCTCCGAAGAAACCGACAGGGGGGGGAGGGAGCAGTACTTC.

The rearrangement joins TRBV19 to TRBJ2-5, with 11 bases fitting TRBD2. The germline CDR1 and CDR2 sequences are LNHDA and SQIVND (reference sequence). This CDR3 spans 16 amino acids. J lost 5 bases, V lost 3 bases, and 8 bases had no gene match. As DNA, the CDR3 is TGTGCCAGTAGTATGCAACTAGCGGGAGTTGGTGAGACCCAGTACTTC. Translated, it gives CASSMQLAGVGETQYF.

The chain has TRBV29-1 and TRBJ2-1, with a weak D call TRBD1 (6 bases). Germline loops: CDR1 SQVTM, CDR2 ANQGSEA. The V gene lost 1 base and the J gene lost 2 bases, with 9 bases spanning the gap. This CDR3 has 14 amino acids. The CDR3 region is CSVEGRGTYNEQFF. CDR3 sequence (DNA): TGCAGCGTTGAAGGCAGGGGTACCTACAATGAGCAGTTCTTC.

This clonotype was picked up a small number of times. The chain employs TRBV4-1 and TRBJ2-3; 7 positions agree with TRBD1. There are 16 residues in the CDR3. Germline assignment: CDR1 MGHRA and CDR2 YSYEKL. Trimming took 1 base from V and 1 from J; bases not matched to a gene: 5. In DNA form, the CDR3 reads TGCGCCAGCAGCCAAGCACAGGGGTGGGGCACAGATACGCAGTATTTT. This translates into CASSQAQGWGTDTQYF.

This clonotype was counted ten times or more. The CDR3 is CSAPQGYGYTF. In nucleotides, the CDR3 is TGCAGTGCACCCCAGGGCTATGGCTACACCTTC. This chain joins TRBV20-1 and TRBJ1-2; weak D call: TRBD1 (5 bases). This CDR3 is 11 amino acids long. CDR1 DFQATT and CDR2 SNEGSKA come from the germline V gene (reference sequence). V lost 6 bases to trimming and J lost 4 bases, with 9 bases between them.

This clonotype was seen repeatedly, ten times or more. The chain uses TRBV19 and TRBJ2-7, with D unclear. Per the germline V gene, CDR1 is LNHDA and CDR2 is SQIVND (reference sequence). V was cut by 5 bases and J by 1 base, with 9 bases left in between. There are 13 residues in the CDR3. The CDR3 is CASSSRRSYEQYF. The CDR3 nucleotides are TGTGCCAGTAGTTCCCGACGGTCCTACGAGCAGTACTTC.

The CDR3 DNA reads TGTGCCAGTTTGCCGGGACTAGCGGGGGATACGCAGTATTTT. It specifies CASLPGLAGDTQYF. The chain carries TRBV7-2 and TRBJ2-3; 13 bases agree with TRBD2. The V gene end was trimmed by 9 bases and the J gene end by 6 bases; junction bases not matched to a gene: 6. This CDR3 contains 14 residues. Looked up from germline, CDR1 is SGHTA and CDR2 is FQGNSA. The full variable domain, in which reference TRBV7-2 and TRBJ2-3 provide the parts outside the CDR3, is GAGVSQSPSNKVTEKGKDVELRCDPISGHTALYWYRQSLGQGLEFLIYFQGNSAPDKSGLPSDRFSAERTGGSVSTLTIQRTQQEDSAVYLCASLPGLAGDTQYFGPGTRLTVL.

The V gene is TRBV7-6, the J gene TRBJ2-1; no firm D call. With 1 base removed from V and 8 bases from J, the gap between germline ends came to 12 bases. This CDR3 region has 14 residues. CDR1 is SGHVS and CDR2 is FNYEAQ in the germline V gene. CDR3 residues: CASSLDPLVHEQFF. CDR3 coding DNA: TGTGCCAGCAGCTTAGACCCCCTTGTCCATGAGCAGTTCTTC.

This clonotype was detected ten times or more. The chain has TRBV11-2 and TRBJ2-1, with TRBD2 matching over 7 bases. This CDR3 is built from 16 residues. Trimming took 1 base from V and 2 from J; bases not matched to a gene: 5. CDR1 is SGHAT and CDR2 is FQNNGV in the germline V gene. DNA of the CDR3: TGTGCCAGCAGCTTAGTTTCTAGCGGAACCTACAATGAGCAGTTCTTC. Its protein product is CASSLVSSGTYNEQFF.

V and J are TRBV19 and TRBJ1-1; no reliable D call. V dropped 4 bases and J dropped 1 base, with 7 bases sitting between them. The CDR3 spans 13 residues. Germline CDR1 reads LNHDA; CDR2 reads SQIVND (reference sequence). The CDR3: CASSTQRNTEAFF. DNA of the CDR3: TGTGCCAGTAGTACTCAGAGGAACACTGAAGCTTTCTTT. The full variable domain, completed using reference TRBV19 and TRBJ1-1, is DGGITQSPKYLFRKEGQNVTLSCEQNLNHDAMYWYRQDPGQGLRLIYYSQIVNDFQKGDIAEGYSVSREKKESFPLTVTSAQKNPTAFYLCASSTQRNTEAFFGQGTRLTVV.

The J gene is TRBJ2-7, the V gene TRBV7-2, with TRBD1 as a possible D gene (6 bases). The CDR3 consists of 14 residues. With 3 bases removed from V and 1 base from J, the gap between germline ends came to 10 bases. Germline-derived CDR1 and CDR2 are SGHTA and FQGNSA. The CDR3 spells CASSFGQRSYEQYF. The CDR3, as DNA: TGTGCCAGCAGCTTCGGACAGAGATCCTACGAGCAGTACTTC.

This clonotype was detected many times. The chain's CDR3 is CASTIQRDYTEAFF. The CDR3 DNA is TGCGCCAGCACCATTCAGAGGGACTACACTGAAGCTTTCTTT. The chain employs TRBV5-1 and TRBJ1-1, with TRBD1 as a possible D gene (5 bases). The V end was cut by 6 bases, the J end by 3 bases, with 15 bases between. This CDR3 is 14 amino acids long. Per germline, CDR1 SGHRS and CDR2 YFSETQ. The full variable domain, its missing parts supplied by reference TRBV5-1 and TRBJ1-1, is KAGVTQTPRYLIKTRGQQVTLSCSPISGHRSVSWYQQTPGQGLQFLFEYFSETQRNKGNFPGRFSGRQFSNSRSEMNVSTLELGDSALYLCASTIQRDYTEAFFGQGTRLTVV.